Each of the 20 T cell receptor beta chains below was sequenced from the same sample in a study of T-cell memory formation after mild COVID-19. In TCRdb, the 5' RACE reads were re-called with MiXCR into one record per CDR3 protein. The repertoire has 300,000 to 400,000 distinct CDR3 sequences, approximately 16% of them found once; the top ten carry about 20%. Sequencing was carried out using PBMCs or a T cell subset sorted from them (not recorded which). All receptors come from a man aged 18-30 years who had mild COVID-19 (a few samples of this study predate the infection). Cell type and time point are not known.

This clonotype has more than one count but fewer than ten. The V call is TRBV7-2, the J call TRBJ1-2; the D gene is possibly TRBD1 (6 bases). Germline CDR1 and CDR2: SGHTA and FQGNSA. The CDR3 is made up of 14 amino acids. V shed 2 bases and J shed 3 bases, with 10 bases lying between them. This chain's CDR3 is CASSLTNRDYGYTF. The DNA for the CDR3 is TGTGCCAGCAGCTTAACGAACAGGGACTATGGCTACACCTTC.

As for this clonotype: A junction end diverges from the germline sequence, so it may reflect a read error. The rearrangement links TRBV7-2 to TRBJ2-3; the D gene is possibly TRBD2 (5 bases). This CDR3 comprises 13 residues. Germline CDR1 SGHTA, CDR2 FQGNSA. The DNA for the CDR3 is TGTGCCAGCAGCCGATACCGGACTGGATCCGCCGATTTT. Translated, it gives CASSRYRTGSADF.

This clonotype was observed at least ten times. Written as DNA, the CDR3 is TGTGCCAGCAGCTTGACAAACGGATTGGCTTTCTTT. It specifies CASSLTNGLAFF. The rearrangement uses TRBV5-6 and TRBJ1-1; D is undetermined. Germline CDR1 reads SGHDT; CDR2 reads YYEEEE. The CDR3 covers 12 residues. V lost 1 base and J 11 bases, leaving 12 bases between the germline ends. Based on the CDR3 plus reference TRBV5-6 and TRBJ1-1, the full variable domain is DAGVTQSPTHLIKTRGQQVTLRCSPKSGHDTVSWYQQALGQGPQFIFQYYEEEERQRGNFPDRFSGHQFPNYSSELNVNALLLGDSALYLCASSLTNGLAFFGQGTRLTVV.

In its sample, this clonotype was seen many times. The chain is built from TRBV13 and TRBJ2-2; no clear D gene. The V end was cut by 5 bases, the J end by 8 bases, with 9 bases between. CDR3 length equals 12 residues. Germline-derived CDR1 and CDR2 are PRHDT and FYEKMQ (reference sequence). The CDR3 loop is CASSLPGGELFF. CDR3 nucleotides: TGTGCCAGCAGCCTCCCTGGGGGGGAGCTGTTTTTT.

This clonotype was seen only a few times. J is TRBJ2-7 and V is TRBV7-2; 7 bases line up with TRBD1. Germline-derived CDR1 and CDR2 are SGHTA and FQGNSA. The CDR3 extends over 15 amino acids. V lost 3 bases and J lost 1; bases outside the gene matches: 6. The CDR3 region has the DNA TGTGCCAGCAGCTTGGATGACAGGGTTTCCTACGAGCAGTACGTC. Residues: CASSLDDRVSYEQYV.

This rearrangement joins TRBV7-9 to TRBJ2-1; TRBD2 aligns across 8 bases. CDR1 and CDR2 (germline): SEHNR, FQNEAQ (reference sequence). With V trimmed by 2 bases and J by 4 bases, 7 bases remained unmatched. This CDR3 has 16 residues. For the CDR3, the DNA is TGTGCCAGCAGCTTATATGGCGGGGGGATGTACAATGAGCAGTTCTTC. Its protein product is CASSLYGGGMYNEQFF.

The chain uses TRBV4-3 and TRBJ2-1, with TRBD1 matching over 7 bases. Germline V lookup: CDR1 LGHNA, CDR2 YSLEER. J gave up 9 bases and V 0 bases, and 8 bases lay outside the gene matches. The CDR3 is 15 residues long. The CDR3 DNA is TGCGCCAGCAGCCAAGACAAGACAGGGTACGGTGAGCAGTTCTTC. Translating gives CASSQDKTGYGEQFF.

This chain uses TRBV30 with TRBJ2-5, with D possibly matching TRBD2 (5 bases). Trimming took off 0 bases at V and 2 bases at J, with 10 bases between the two ends. This CDR3 is built from 14 residues. Germline loops: CDR1 GTSNPN, CDR2 SVGIG (reference sequence). CDR3 nucleotides: TGTGCCTGGAGTGTAACAGCGGTGCAAGAGACCCAGTACTTC. It specifies CAWSVTAVQETQYF.

The rearrangement joins TRBV7-2 to TRBJ1-6; D is unclear. This CDR3 comprises 14 residues. Between the trimmed V and J ends, which lost 8 bases and 7 bases, there was a span of 15 bases. Germline V lookup: CDR1 SGHTA, CDR2 FQGNSA. CDR3 in DNA: TGTGCCAGCGGAAGCCGCGAGCGGAATTCACCCCTCCACTTT. Its translation: CASGSRERNSPLHF.

This clonotype occurred a few times. The chain links TRBV2 to TRBJ2-3; D is undetermined. Germline-derived CDR1 and CDR2 are SNHLY and FYNNEI. This CDR3 contains 12 residues. V lost 7 bases, J lost 2 bases, and 7 bases lay in between. The CDR3 DNA follows: TGTGCCAGCAAAGATGACACAGATACGCAGTATTTT. Its protein product is CASKDDTDTQYF.

The chain is built from TRBV5-6 and TRBJ1-5; D perhaps matches TRBD1 (5 bases). The CDR3 is made up of 14 amino acids. V was pared by 4 bases and J by 6 bases, with 14 bases between. The germline CDR1 and CDR2 sequences are SGHDT and YYEEEE. For the CDR3, the DNA is TGTGCCAGCAGCCCCTGGGGCGGGAGTCAGCCCCAGCATTTT. It yields the protein CASSPWGGSQPQHF.

V gene TRBV12-3 or TRBV12-4 combines with J gene TRBJ2-3; D call uncertain. There are 12 residues in the CDR3. Trimming pared 11 bases from V and 4 bases from J, leaving 13 bases between. This CDR3 is CAVEFSADTQYF. The CDR3 DNA sequence: TGTGCCGTCGAATTTTCGGCAGATACGCAGTATTTT.

This clonotype was detected only a few times. The chain uses TRBV10-2 and TRBJ2-6; a weak D match, TRBD2 (7 bases). Germline-derived CDR1 and CDR2 are WSHSY and SAAADI. This CDR3 has 15 amino acids. V was cut by 6 bases and J by 2 bases, with 11 bases left in between. This chain's CDR3 is CASRKGGAGANVLTF. The CDR3 nucleotides read TGCGCCAGCAGGAAGGGGGGGGCTGGGGCCAACGTCCTGACTTTC.

This clonotype was seen many times. The rearrangement uses TRBV19 and TRBJ2-2; TRBD2 matches at 9 bases. The CDR3 is made up of 17 amino acids. Germline trimming cut 7 bases from V and 2 bases from J; bases unmatched to any gene: 11. Germline V lookup: CDR1 LNHDA, CDR2 SQIVND (reference sequence). The CDR3, as DNA: TGTGCCAGTAAGAGCGGTAGCGGGGGCCCCAACACCGGGGAGCTGTTTTTT. As protein: CASKSGSGGPNTGELFF.

This clonotype was recorded once. This chain links TRBV30 with TRBJ1-1, with D possibly TRBD1 on 6 matching bases. The V end lost 5 bases, the J end lost 4 bases, and 11 bases lay between the germline ends. The CDR3 is 12 amino acids. Germline V lookup: CDR1 GTSNPN, CDR2 SVGIG (reference sequence). As DNA, the CDR3 is TGTGCCTGGTACAGGGTAACCACTGAAGCTTTCTTT. Translation gives CAWYRVTTEAFF.

In its sample, this clonotype was seen a few times. This chain uses TRBV20-1 with TRBJ2-3, with 8 positions matching TRBD1. With V trimmed by 4 bases and J by 5 bases, 8 bases remained unmatched. Germline V lookup: CDR1 DFQATT, CDR2 SNEGSKA (reference sequence). The CDR3 spans 14 residues. The CDR3: CSAIRSGGQDTQYF. In nucleotides, the CDR3 is TGCAGTGCTATAAGATCAGGGGGCCAAGATACGCAGTATTTT.

This clonotype was picked up a small number of times. The V call is TRBV5-1, the J call TRBJ2-3; D call uncertain. The V end was cut by 3 bases, the J end by 1 base, with 9 bases between. Germline V gives CDR1 SGHRS, CDR2 YFSETQ. The CDR3 length is 14 residues. The chain's CDR3 is CASSWGRGTDTQYF. CDR3 coding DNA: TGCGCCAGCAGCTGGGGTCGGGGCACAGATACGCAGTATTTT.

The chain is built from TRBV2 and TRBJ2-1, with D perhaps TRBD1 or TRBD2 (5 bases each). Between the trimmed V and J ends, which lost 8 bases and 4 bases, there was a span of 18 bases. Germline V gene data show CDR1 as SNHLY and CDR2 as FYNNEI. The CDR3 is 15 residues long. As DNA, the CDR3 is TGTGCCAGCGGGGCTCAGGGACCCACATACAATGAGCAGTTCTTC. Translation: CASGAQGPTYNEQFF.

The V call is TRBV2, the J call TRBJ2-5; D not resolved. There are 12 residues in the CDR3. Trimming left V 4 bases short and J 2 bases short, with 5 bases between. Germline lookup yields CDR1 SNHLY and CDR2 FYNNEI. CDR3: CASSARQETQYF. In nucleotides, the CDR3 is TGTGCCAGCAGTGCCAGGCAAGAGACCCAGTACTTC.

In this sample, this clonotype turned up a few times. The genes are TRBV2 and TRBJ1-1; D gene unclear. The CDR3 sequence is 13 residues long. Per the germline V gene, CDR1 is SNHLY and CDR2 is FYNNEI. V was trimmed by 6 bases and J by 1 base, leaving 9 bases between them. The CDR3 DNA follows: TGTGCCAGCAGAGAGACCGAGAACACTGAAGCTTTCTTT. Protein sequence: CASRETENTEAFF. Variable domain in full (rest from reference TRBV2 and TRBJ1-1): EPEVTQTPSHQVTQMGQEVILRCVPISNHLYFYWYRQILGQKVEFLVSFYNNEISEKSEIFDDQFSVERPDGSNFTLKIRSTKLEDSAMYFCASRETENTEAFFGQGTRLTVV.